The source of this TCR beta chain is a study of CDR3 diversity in severe acne. This clonotype was recorded a few times. V lost 5 bases to trimming and J lost 3 bases; unmatched junction nucleotides: 11. The CDR3 has 17 amino acids. Germline-derived CDR1 and CDR2 are SGHVS and FQNEAQ. TCRdb itself ran the PCR reads through MiXCR, one entry per CDR3 protein. The sample shows approximately 84,000 distinct CDR3 sequences, 51% of them seen only once. The TCR comes from a male donor in good health, without acne. This chain connects TRBV7-8 to TRBJ2-7, with 12 positions matching TRBD2. Specimen: blood. The DNA for the CDR3 is TGTGCCAGCAGCACACACGGGACTAGCGGGTTTAACTACGAGCAGTACTTC. Its protein product is CASSTHGTSGFNYEQYF.